This T cell receptor beta chain was recorded in a study of T-cell memory formation after mild COVID-19. At the level of the study: TCR clustering was largely donor specific.

Remarks on this clonotype: The antigen remains undetermined.

Notes on the study in general: Some SARS-CoV-2-responding clones were already detected in memory before infection. CD4+ bias marked clones expanding day 15 to 37, unlike balanced contracting clones.

One entry per CDR3 protein, called by TCRdb with MiXCR from the 5' RACE reads. The table shows fewer than 700,000 distinct CDR3 sequences, with 18% occurring only once. The receptor comes from an adult woman who had mild COVID-19 (a few samples of this study predate the infection). Cell type and time point are not known. Sequenced input: PBMCs or a T cell subset sorted from them (not recorded which).

CDR3 bases: TGTGCCAGCAGCACGCGTTCGCGGGACGGAGCTTTCTTT. As protein: CASSTRSRDGAFF. This rearrangement joins TRBV7-9 to TRBJ1-1, with D possibly matching TRBD1 (5 bases). The CDR3 consists of 13 residues. Germline lookup yields CDR1 SEHNR and CDR2 FQNEAQ (reference sequence). Trimming shortened V by 5 bases and J by 10 bases, and 17 bases separated the two germline ends.